This is a list of T cell receptor beta chains from one sample in a study of PD-L1 blockade in urothelial cancer. The method was immunoSEQ multiplex PCR; TCRdb's version includes in-frame clones alone and lacks a portion of them. The table records 40,000 to 55,000 clones, approximately 84% of them present only once. The material sequenced was PBMCs, taken around atezolizumab (anti-PD-L1) treatment. All receptors derive from a man aged 55 to 70 with urothelial cancer. Each CDR3 is given with its conserved first and last residue.

TRBJ2-7 | TRBV5-1 | CASSAGQGGYEQYF
TRBJ1-1 | TRBV2 | CASSNRGGDTEAFF
TRBJ1-5 | TRBV15 | CATSRVTQGHQPQHF
TRBJ2-3 | TRBV7-2 | CASSSRTSGGQDTQYF
TRBJ2-7 | TRBV10-3 | CAISELAGSTYEQYF
TRBJ2-7 | TRBV28 | CASSRAGDRNYEQYF
TRBJ2-2 | TRBV9 | CASSVLPPRTGVSGELFF
TRBJ2-7 | TRBV5-4 | CASSLAGTAPLVYF
TRBJ2-7 | TRBV5-1 | CASSLGAGGLYEQYF
TRBJ1-2 | TRBV5-1 | CASSLVDNNYGYTF
TRBJ1-2 | TRBV9 | CASSVAVQGQGNYGYTF
TRBJ2-1 | TRBV5-1 | CASRGGTGSSYNEQFF
TRBJ2-5 | TRBV7-2 | CASSRGLAGGRETQYF
TRBJ1-5 | TRBV5-6 | CASSPKASGSNQPQHF
TRBJ2-5 | TRBV5-6 | CASGPRGGMGETQYF
TRBJ2-5 | TRBV9 | CASSVDPGLATQYF
TRBJ1-3 | TRBV4-1 | CASSQDPPTGGFSGNTIYF